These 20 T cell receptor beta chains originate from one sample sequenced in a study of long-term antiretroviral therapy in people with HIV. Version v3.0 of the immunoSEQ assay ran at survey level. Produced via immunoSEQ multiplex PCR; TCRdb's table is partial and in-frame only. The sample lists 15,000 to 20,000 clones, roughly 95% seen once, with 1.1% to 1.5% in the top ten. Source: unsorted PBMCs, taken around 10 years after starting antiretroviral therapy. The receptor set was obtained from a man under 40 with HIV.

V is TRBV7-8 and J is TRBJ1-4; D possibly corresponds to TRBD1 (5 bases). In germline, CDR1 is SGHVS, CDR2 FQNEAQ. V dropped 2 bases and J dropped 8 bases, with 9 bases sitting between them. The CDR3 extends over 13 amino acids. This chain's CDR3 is CASSLTGYEKLFF. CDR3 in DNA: TGTGCCAGCAGCTTAACAGGATACGAAAAACTGTTTTTT.

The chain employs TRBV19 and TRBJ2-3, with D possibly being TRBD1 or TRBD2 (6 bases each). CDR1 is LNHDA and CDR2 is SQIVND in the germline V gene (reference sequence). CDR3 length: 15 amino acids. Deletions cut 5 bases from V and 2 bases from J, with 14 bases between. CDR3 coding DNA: TGTGCCAGTAGTCCCAGGAGGGGGAACACAGATACGCAGTATTTT. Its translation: CASSPRRGNTDTQYF.

The CDR3, as DNA: TGCGCCAGCAGCCTAGACGGGGAGACCCAGTACTTC. It specifies CASSLDGETQYF. J is TRBJ2-5 and V is TRBV5-1; D gene uncertain. V was cut by 4 bases and J by 5 bases, with 9 bases left in between. The CDR3 is 12 residues long. Per the germline V gene, CDR1 is SGHRS and CDR2 is YFSETQ.

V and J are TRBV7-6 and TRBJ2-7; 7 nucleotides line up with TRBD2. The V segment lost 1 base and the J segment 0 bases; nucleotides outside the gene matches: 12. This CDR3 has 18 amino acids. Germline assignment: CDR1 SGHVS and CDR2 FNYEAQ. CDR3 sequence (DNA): TGTGCCAGCAGCTTAGGCTGGGAAAAAGCGGGGAGCTCCTACGAGCAGTACTTC. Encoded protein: CASSLGWEKAGSSYEQYF.

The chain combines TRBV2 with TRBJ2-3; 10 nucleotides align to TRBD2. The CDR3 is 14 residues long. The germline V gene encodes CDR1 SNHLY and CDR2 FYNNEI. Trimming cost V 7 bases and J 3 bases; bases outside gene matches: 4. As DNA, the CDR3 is TGTGCCAGCACACTAGCGGGGTCAACAGATACGCAGTATTTT. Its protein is CASTLAGSTDTQYF.

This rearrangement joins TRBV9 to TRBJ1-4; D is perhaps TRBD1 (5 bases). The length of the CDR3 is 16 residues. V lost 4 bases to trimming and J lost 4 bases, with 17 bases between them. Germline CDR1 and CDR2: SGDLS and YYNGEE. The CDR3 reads CASSPASRALNEKLFF. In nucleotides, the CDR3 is TGTGCCAGCAGCCCCGCAAGCAGGGCTCTTAATGAAAAACTGTTTTTT.

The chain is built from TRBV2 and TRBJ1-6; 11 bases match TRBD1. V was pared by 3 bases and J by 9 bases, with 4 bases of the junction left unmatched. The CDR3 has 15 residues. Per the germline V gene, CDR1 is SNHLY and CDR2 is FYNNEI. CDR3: CASSDRDRGFSPLHF. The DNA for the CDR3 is TGTGCCAGCAGTGATAGGGACAGGGGGTTTTCACCCCTCCACTTT.

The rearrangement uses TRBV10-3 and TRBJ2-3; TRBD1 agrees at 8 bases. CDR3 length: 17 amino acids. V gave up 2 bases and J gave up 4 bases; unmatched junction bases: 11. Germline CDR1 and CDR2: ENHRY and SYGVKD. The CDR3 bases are TGTGCCATCAGTGAGACTCCGGGACAGGCCGGGTCAGATACGCAGTATTTT. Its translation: CAISETPGQAGSDTQYF.

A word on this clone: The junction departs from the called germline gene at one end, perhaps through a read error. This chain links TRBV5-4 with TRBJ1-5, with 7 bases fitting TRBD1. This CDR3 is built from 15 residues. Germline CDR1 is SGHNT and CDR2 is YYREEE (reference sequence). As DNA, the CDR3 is TGTGCCTACGAGGTAAAGGGGGACAGACCCCCTAGGAATTTTTTT. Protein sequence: CAYEVKGDRPPRNFF.

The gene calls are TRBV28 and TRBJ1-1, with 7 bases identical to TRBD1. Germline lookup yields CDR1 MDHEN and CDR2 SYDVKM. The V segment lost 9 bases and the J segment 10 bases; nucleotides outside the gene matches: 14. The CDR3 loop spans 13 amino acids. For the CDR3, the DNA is TGTGCCAGTTTACAGACAGGGACGGTGGGAGCTTTCTTT. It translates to CASLQTGTVGAFF.

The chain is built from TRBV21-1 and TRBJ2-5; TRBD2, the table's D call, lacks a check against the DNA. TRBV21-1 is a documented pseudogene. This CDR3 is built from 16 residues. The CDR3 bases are TGTGCCAGCAGCAAAGGGGGCGGGGGCGCCAAAGAGACCCAGTACTTC. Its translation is CASSKGGGGAKETQYF.

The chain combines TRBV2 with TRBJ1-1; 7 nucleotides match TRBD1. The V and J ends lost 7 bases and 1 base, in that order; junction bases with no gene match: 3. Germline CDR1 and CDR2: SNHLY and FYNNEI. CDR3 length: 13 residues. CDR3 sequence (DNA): TGTGCCAGCATGCGGGACAGGAACACTGAAGCTTTCTTT. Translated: CASMRDRNTEAFF.

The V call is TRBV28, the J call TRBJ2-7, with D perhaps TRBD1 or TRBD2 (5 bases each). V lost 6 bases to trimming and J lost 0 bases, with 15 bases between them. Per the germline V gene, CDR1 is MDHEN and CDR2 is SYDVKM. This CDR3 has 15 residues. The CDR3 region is CASSPGTGGSYEQYV. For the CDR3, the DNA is TGTGCCAGCAGCCCGGGGACCGGAGGCTCCTACGAGCAGTACGTC.

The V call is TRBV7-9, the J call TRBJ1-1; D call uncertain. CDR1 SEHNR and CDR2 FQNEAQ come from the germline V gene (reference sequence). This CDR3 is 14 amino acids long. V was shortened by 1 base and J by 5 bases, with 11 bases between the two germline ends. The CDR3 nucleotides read TGTGCCAGCAGCTTAGGGGCCCGTCGAACTGAAGCTTTCTTT. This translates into CASSLGARRTEAFF.

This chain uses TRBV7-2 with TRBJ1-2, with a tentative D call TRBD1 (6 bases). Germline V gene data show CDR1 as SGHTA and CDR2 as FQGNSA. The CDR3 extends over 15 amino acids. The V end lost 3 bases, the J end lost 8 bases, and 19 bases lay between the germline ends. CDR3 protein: CASSFRGQWDEGYTF. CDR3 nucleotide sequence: TGTGCCAGCAGCTTCCGGGGACAATGGGACGAGGGCTACACCTTC.

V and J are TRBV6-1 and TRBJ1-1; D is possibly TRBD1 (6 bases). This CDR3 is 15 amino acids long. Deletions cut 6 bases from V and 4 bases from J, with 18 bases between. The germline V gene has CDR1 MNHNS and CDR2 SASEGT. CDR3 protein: CASRPTTGPLTEAFF. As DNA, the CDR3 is TGTGCCAGCAGGCCGACTACAGGGCCACTCACTGAAGCTTTCTTT.

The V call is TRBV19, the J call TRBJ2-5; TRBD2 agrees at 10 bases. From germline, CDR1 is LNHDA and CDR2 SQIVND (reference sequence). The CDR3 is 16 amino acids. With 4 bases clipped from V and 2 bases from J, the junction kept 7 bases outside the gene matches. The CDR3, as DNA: TGTGCCAGTAGTAAACTTAGCGGGGGGATACAAGAGACCCAGTACTTC. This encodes CASSKLSGGIQETQYF.

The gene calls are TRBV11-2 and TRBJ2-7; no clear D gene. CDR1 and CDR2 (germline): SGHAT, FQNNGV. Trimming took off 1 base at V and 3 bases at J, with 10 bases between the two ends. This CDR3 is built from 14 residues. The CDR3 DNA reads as TGTGCCAGCAGCTTAGCCCTTGGGAACTACGAGCAGTACGTC. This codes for CASSLALGNYEQYV.

The CDR3 DNA reads TGTGCCAGCAGGGCAGAAGAGACCCAGTACTTC. It yields the protein CASRAEETQYF. The chain is built from TRBV7-2 and TRBJ2-5; no reliable D call. Germline V gene sequence: CDR1 SGHTA, CDR2 FQGNSA. The CDR3 runs to 11 residues. Trimming took off 6 bases at V and 3 bases at J, with 5 bases between the two ends.

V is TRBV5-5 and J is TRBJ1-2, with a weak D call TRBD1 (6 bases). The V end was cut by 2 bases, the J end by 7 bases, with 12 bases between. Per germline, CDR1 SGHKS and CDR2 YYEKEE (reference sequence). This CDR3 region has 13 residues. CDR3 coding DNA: TGTGCCAGCAGCTTTGAGACAGGCCTTGGCTACACCTTC. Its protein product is CASSFETGLGYTF. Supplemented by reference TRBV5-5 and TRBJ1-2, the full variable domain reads DAGVTQSPTHLIKTRGQQVTLRCSPISGHKSVSWYQQVLGQGPQFIFQYYEKEERGRGNFPDRFSARQFPNYSSELNVNALLLGDSALYLCASSFETGLGYTFGSGTRLTVV.